This paragraph covers one T cell receptor (beta chain) sequence. Its antigen is unknown. Generated by immunoSEQ multiplex PCR, the TCRdb table keeps only in-frame clones and is missing some. Here the sample spans 150,000 or so clones, over 80% being singletons. The sample belongs to a study of T cell responses to AZD1222 COVID-19 vaccine. Study-level points and caveats: Possibly, clonal diversity was underestimated; donors were largely white British and included more females.

CDR3 length: 17 amino acids. Per the germline V gene, CDR1 is SNHLY and CDR2 is FYNNEI. V dropped 6 bases and J dropped 0; count of bases not matched to a gene: 10. Sequencing was performed on peripheral blood, taken 28 days after the second AZD1222 dose. The clonotype originates from an adult who received the AZD1222 COVID-19 vaccine. The J gene is TRBJ1-5, the V gene TRBV2; 8 bases agree with TRBD1. The CDR3 DNA is TGTGCCAGCAGCGCCGGTGACAGGGGAAATAGCAATCAGCCCCAGCATTTT. This translates into CASSAGDRGNSNQPQHF.